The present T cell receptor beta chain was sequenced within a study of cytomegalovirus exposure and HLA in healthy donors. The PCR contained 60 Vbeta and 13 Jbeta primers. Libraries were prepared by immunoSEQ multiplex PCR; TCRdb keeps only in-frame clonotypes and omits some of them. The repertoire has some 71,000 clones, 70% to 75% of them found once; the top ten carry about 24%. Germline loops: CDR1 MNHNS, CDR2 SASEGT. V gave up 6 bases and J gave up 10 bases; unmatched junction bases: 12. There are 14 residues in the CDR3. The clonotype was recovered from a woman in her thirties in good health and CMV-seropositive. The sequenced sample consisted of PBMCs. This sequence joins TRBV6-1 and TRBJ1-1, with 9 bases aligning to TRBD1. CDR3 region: CASSLGTGSVIAFF. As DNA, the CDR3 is TGTGCCAGCAGCCTAGGGACAGGGAGTGTGATAGCTTTCTTT.